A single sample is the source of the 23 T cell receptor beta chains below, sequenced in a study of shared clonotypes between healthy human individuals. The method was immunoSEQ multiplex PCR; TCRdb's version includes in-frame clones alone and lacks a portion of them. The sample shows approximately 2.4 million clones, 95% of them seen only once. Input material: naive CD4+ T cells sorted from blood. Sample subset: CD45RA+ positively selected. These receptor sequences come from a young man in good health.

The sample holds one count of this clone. The CDR3 loop is CASFGFEQFF. CDR3 in DNA: TGTGCCAGCTTTGGATTCGAGCAGTTCTTC. This rearrangement joins TRBV25-1 to TRBJ2-1; D gene ambiguous. Trimming shortened V by 8 bases and J by 10 bases, and 9 bases separated the two germline ends. Per the germline V gene, CDR1 is MGHDK and CDR2 is SYGVNS. The CDR3 sequence is 10 residues long.

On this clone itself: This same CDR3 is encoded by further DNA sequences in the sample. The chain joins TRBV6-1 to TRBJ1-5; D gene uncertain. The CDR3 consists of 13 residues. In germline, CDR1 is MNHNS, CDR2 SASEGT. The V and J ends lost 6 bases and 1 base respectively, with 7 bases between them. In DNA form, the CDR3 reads TGTGCCAGCAGCGTGGTAAGCAATCAGCCCCAGCATTTT. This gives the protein CASSVVSNQPQHF.

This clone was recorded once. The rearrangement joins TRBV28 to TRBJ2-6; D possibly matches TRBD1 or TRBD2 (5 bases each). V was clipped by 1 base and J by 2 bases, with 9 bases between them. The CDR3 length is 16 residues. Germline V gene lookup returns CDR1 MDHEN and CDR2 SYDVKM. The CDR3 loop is CASSLFGTAGANVLTF. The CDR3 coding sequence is TGTGCCAGCAGTTTATTCGGGACGGCTGGGGCCAACGTCCTGACTTTC.

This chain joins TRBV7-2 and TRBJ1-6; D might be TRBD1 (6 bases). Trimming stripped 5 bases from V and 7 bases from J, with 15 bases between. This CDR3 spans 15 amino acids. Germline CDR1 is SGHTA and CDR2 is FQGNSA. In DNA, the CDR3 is TGTGCCAGCAGCCCACAGGGACTAAACAATTCACCCCTCCACTTT. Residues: CASSPQGLNNSPLHF.

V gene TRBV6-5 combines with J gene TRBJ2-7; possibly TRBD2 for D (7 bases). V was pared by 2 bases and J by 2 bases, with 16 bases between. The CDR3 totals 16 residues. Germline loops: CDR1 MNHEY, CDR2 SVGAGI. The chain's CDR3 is CASSYGGGRATYEQYF. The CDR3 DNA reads TGTGCCAGCAGTTACGGGGGGGGCAGGGCAACCTACGAGCAGTACTTC.

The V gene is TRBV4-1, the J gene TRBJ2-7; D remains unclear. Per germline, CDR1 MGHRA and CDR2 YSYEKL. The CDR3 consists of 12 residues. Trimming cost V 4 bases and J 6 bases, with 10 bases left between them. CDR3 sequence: CASSRPDFEQYF. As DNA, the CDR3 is TGCGCCAGCAGCCGGCCTGACTTCGAGCAGTACTTC.

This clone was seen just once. The CDR3 DNA reads as TGTGCCATCAGTGGGCGGTCCCCGGGCACAGATACGCAGTATTTT. Residues: CAISGRSPGTDTQYF. V and J are TRBV10-3 and TRBJ2-3; no clear D gene. The ends were cut back, 4 bases at V and 1 base at J, with 12 bases in the middle. The CDR3 consists of 15 residues. Germline V gene sequence: CDR1 ENHRY, CDR2 SYGVKD.

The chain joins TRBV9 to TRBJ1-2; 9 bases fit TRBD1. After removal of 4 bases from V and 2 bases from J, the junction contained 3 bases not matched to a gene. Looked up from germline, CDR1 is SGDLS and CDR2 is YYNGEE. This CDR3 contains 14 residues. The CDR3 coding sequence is TGTGCCAGCAGCATCGGGACAGGGAACTATGGCTACACCTTC. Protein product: CASSIGTGNYGYTF. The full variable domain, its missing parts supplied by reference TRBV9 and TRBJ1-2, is DSGVTQTPKHLITATGQRVTLRCSPRSGDLSVYWYQQSLDQGLQFLIQYYNGEERAKGNILERFSAQQFPDLHSELNLSSLELGDSALYFCASSIGTGNYGYTFGSGTRLTVV.

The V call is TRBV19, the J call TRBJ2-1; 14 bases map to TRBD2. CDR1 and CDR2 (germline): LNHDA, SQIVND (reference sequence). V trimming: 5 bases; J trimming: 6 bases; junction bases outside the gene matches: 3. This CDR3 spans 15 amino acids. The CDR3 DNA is TGTGCCAGTAGTCAAGGGACTAGCGGGAGCAATGAGCAGTTCTTC. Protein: CASSQGTSGSNEQFF.

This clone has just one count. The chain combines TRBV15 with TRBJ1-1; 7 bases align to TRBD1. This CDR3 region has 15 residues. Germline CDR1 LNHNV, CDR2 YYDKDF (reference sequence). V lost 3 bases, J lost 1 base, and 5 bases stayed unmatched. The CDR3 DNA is TGTGCCACCAGCAGCCGAACAGGGGCGAACACTGAAGCTTTCTTT. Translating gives CATSSRTGANTEAFF.

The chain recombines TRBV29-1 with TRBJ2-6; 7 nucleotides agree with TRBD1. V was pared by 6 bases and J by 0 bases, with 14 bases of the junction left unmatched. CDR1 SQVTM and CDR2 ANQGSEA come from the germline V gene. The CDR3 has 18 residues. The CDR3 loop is CSVTFRDSTSSGANVLTF. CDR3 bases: TGCAGCGTGACCTTCCGGGACAGTACAAGCTCTGGGGCCAACGTCCTGACTTTC. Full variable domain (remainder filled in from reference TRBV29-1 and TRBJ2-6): SAVISQKPSRDICQRGTSLTIQCQVDSQVTMMFWYRQQPGQSLTLIATANQGSEATYESGFVIDKFPISRPNLTFSTLTVSNMSPEDSSIYLCSVTFRDSTSSGANVLTFGAGSRLTVL.

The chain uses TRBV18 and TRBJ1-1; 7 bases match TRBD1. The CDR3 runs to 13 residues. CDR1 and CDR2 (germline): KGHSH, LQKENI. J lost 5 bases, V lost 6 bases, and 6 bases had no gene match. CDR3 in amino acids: CASSRDRQTEAFF. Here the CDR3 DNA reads TGTGCCAGCTCTCGGGACAGACAAACTGAAGCTTTCTTT. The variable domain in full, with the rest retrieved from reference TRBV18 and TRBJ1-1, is NAGVMQNPRHLVRRRGQEARLRCSPMKGHSHVYWYRQLPEEGLKFMVYLQKENIIDESGMPKERFSAEFPKEGPSILRIQQVVRGDSAAYFCASSRDRQTEAFFGQGTRLTVV.

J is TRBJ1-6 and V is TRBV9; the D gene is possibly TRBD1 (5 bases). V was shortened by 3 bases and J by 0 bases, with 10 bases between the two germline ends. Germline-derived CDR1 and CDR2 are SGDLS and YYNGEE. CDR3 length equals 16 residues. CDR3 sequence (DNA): TGTGCCAGCAGCGGGGGGGAAGGCTCCTATAATTCACCCCTCCACTTT. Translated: CASSGGEGSYNSPLHF.

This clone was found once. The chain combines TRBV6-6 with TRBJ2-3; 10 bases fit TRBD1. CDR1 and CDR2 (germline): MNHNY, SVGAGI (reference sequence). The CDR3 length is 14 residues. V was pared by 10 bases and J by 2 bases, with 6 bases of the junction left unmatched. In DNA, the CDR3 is TGTGCCACAAGACAGGGGGCTTCCACAGATACGCAGTATTTT. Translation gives CATRQGASTDTQYF.

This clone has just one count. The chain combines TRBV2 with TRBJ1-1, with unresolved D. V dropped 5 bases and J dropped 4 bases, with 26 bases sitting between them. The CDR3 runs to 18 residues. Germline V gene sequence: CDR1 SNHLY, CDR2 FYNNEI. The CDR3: CASSFPRNPLEGRTEAFF. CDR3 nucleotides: TGTGCCAGCAGTTTTCCACGAAACCCGTTGGAGGGTCGCACTGAAGCTTTCTTT. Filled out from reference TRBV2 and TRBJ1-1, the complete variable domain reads EPEVTQTPSHQVTQMGQEVILRCVPISNHLYFYWYRQILGQKVEFLVSFYNNEISEKSEIFDDQFSVERPDGSNFTLKIRSTKLEDSAMYFCASSFPRNPLEGRTEAFFGQGTRLTVV.

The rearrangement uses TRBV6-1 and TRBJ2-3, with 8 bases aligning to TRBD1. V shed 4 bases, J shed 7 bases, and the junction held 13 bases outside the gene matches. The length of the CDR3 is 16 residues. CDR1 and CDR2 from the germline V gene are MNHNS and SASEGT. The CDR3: CASSVPGQGSANTQYF. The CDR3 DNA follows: TGTGCCAGCAGTGTGCCTGGACAGGGTTCGGCGAATACGCAGTATTTT.

The CDR3 DNA sequence: TGTGCCAGCAGCTTGAGACAGGGACGTCTTGCTGGCTACACCTTC. Its protein product is CASSLRQGRLAGYTF. The chain employs TRBV13 and TRBJ1-2; 7 positions match TRBD1. The length of the CDR3 is 15 residues. Germline trimming cut 3 bases from V and 7 bases from J; bases unmatched to any gene: 11. Looked up from germline, CDR1 is PRHDT and CDR2 is FYEKMQ (reference sequence).

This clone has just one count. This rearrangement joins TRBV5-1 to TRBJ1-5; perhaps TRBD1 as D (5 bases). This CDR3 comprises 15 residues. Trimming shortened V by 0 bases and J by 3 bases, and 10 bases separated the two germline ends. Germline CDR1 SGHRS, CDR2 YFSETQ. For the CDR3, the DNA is TGCGCCAGCAGCTTGGACGGGACGGACAATCAGCCCCAGCATTTT. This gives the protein CASSLDGTDNQPQHF.

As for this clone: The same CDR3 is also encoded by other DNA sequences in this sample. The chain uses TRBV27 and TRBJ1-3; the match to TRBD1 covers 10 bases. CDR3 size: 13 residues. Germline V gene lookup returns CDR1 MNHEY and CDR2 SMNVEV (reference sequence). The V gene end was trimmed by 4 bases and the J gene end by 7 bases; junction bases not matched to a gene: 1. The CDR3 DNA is TGTGCCAGCAGTTCGGGACAGGGGAACACCATATATTTT. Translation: CASSSGQGNTIYF.

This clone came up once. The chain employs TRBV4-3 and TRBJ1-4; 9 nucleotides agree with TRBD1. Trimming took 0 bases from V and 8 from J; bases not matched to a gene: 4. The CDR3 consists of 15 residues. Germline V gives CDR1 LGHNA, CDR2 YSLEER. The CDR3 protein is CASSQDSGTGEKLFF. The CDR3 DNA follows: TGCGCCAGCAGCCAAGATTCCGGGACAGGGGAAAAACTGTTTTTT.

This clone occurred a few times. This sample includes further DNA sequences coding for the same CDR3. The CDR3 spells CASSLGLQETQYF. For the CDR3, the DNA is TGTGCCAGCAGCTTAGGATTACAAGAGACCCAGTACTTC. This chain uses TRBV11-2 with TRBJ2-5; no firm D call. Trimming took 1 base from V and 2 from J, leaving 5 bases between them. This CDR3 has 13 amino acids. CDR1 and CDR2 (germline): SGHAT, FQNNGV.

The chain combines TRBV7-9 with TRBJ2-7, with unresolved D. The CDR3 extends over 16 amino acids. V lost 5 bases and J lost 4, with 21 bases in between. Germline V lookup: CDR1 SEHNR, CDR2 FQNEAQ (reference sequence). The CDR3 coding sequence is TGTGCCAGCAGCCACCCAGGATCCCTTCCCTTTTACGAGCAGTACTTC. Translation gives CASSHPGSLPFYEQYF.

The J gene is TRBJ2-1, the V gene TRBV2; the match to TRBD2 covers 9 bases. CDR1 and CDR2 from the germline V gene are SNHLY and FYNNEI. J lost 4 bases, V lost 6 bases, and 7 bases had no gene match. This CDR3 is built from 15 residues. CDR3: CASRLTSGLYNEQFF. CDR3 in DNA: TGTGCCAGCAGACTCACTAGCGGGTTGTACAATGAGCAGTTCTTC. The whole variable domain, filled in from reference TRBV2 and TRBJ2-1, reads EPEVTQTPSHQVTQMGQEVILRCVPISNHLYFYWYRQILGQKVEFLVSFYNNEISEKSEIFDDQFSVERPDGSNFTLKIRSTKLEDSAMYFCASRLTSGLYNEQFFGPGTRLTVL.